Listed below are T cell receptor beta chains from one sample, sequenced in a study of cytomegalovirus exposure and HLA in healthy donors. Sequencing used immunoSEQ multiplex PCR; TCRdb keeps in-frame clones, though not all of them. The table has tens of thousands of clones, about 71% seen once; the top ten hold less than 25%. The sequencing sample was made of PBMCs. The receptors here all came from a woman in her forties or fifties in good health and CMV-seropositive. The CDR3 runs from the conserved cysteine through the conserved F or W. A D gene is named only where the DNA matches it firmly. Clone size appears in some rows only: once, few, many, or a class for an expanded clone.

abundance | j_gene | v_gene | d_gene | CDR3aa | CDR3nt
few | TRBJ2-3 | TRBV4-2 | . | CASSPFGGLTDTQYF | TGTGCCAGCAGCCCCTTCGGAGGTCTAACAGATACGCAGTATTTT
. | TRBJ2-5 | TRBV11-1 | TRBD1 | CASSSGTGPGDF | TGTGCCAGCAGCTCCGGGACAGGGCCCGGGGACTTC
. | TRBJ2-2 | TRBV9 | TRBD2 | CASNSGSWVGELFF | TGTGCCAGCAACAGCGGGAGTTGGGTCGGGGAGCTGTTTTTT
few | TRBJ2-5 | TRBV2 | TRBD2 | CASSVTSGGGETQYF | TGTGCCAGCAGTGTGACTAGCGGGGGGGGTGAGACCCAGTACTTC
. | TRBJ2-3 | TRBV5-4 | TRBD2 | CASSIGTSPDTQYF | TGTGCCAGCAGCATTGGGACTAGCCCAGATACGCAGTATTTT
few | TRBJ1-4 | TRBV5-1 | . | CASSYVQGGEKLFF | TGCGCCAGCAGCTACGTCCAGGGTGGTGAAAAACTGTTTTTT
. | TRBJ2-5 | TRBV7-2 | . | CASSFNFGREGTQYF | TGTGCCAGCAGCTTTAATTTTGGGCGAGAGGGGACCCAGTACTTC
. | TRBJ1-1 | TRBV5-1 | . | CASSFLAARDTEAFF | TGCGCCAGCAGCTTTCTAGCGGCCCGGGACACTGAAGCTTTCTTT
. | TRBJ2-1 | TRBV6-4 | . | CARRRARYNEQFF | TGTGCCAGACGCAGGGCCCGCTACAATGAGCAGTTCTTC
. | TRBJ2-1 | TRBV5-1 | TRBD2 | CASRRGLAGLTLNNEQFF | TGCGCCAGCCGTAGAGGACTAGCGGGACTCACTCTAAACAATGAGCAGTTCTTC
. | TRBJ2-3 | TRBV7-2 | TRBD2 | CASSLARAGGTDTQYF | TGTGCCAGCAGCTTAGCGCGGGCGGGAGGCACAGATACGCAGTATTTT
. | TRBJ2-7 | TRBV28 | TRBD2 | CASSQGTSGTPYEQYF | TGTGCCAGCAGCCAAGGGACTAGCGGGACCCCCTACGAGCAGTACTTC
few | TRBJ2-1 | TRBV28 | TRBD2 | CASRPGLAGSNEQFF | TGTGCCAGCAGGCCCGGACTAGCGGGGTCCAATGAGCAGTTCTTC
. | TRBJ1-5 | TRBV5-6 | TRBD1 | CASSGYRDRVQPQHF | TGTGCCAGCAGCGGCTACCGGGACAGGGTTCAGCCCCAGCATTTT
. | TRBJ2-7 | TRBV6-1 | TRBD1 | CASMLDRGIREQYF | TGTGCCAGCATGTTGGACAGGGGAATCCGCGAGCAGTACTTC
. | TRBJ2-1 | TRBV7-9 | TRBD2 | CAETGGDSYNEQFF | TGTGCCGAAACGGGAGGGGATTCCTACAATGAGCAGTTCTTC
once | TRBJ1-5 | TRBV7-2 | TRBD1 | CASSLTGTEPNQPQHF | TGTGCCAGCAGCTTAACCGGGACAGAACCGAATCAGCCCCAGCATTTT